Many counts were recorded for the clone carrying this T cell receptor (beta chain). The target antigen is unknown. TCRdb redid the calling of the reads with MiXCR, one entry per CDR3 protein. The sample consists of 45,000 to 50,000 distinct CDR3 sequences, around 21% of them appearing once. The data belong to a study of T cell repertoires in cytomegalovirus infection. As for the study in general: HLA-C-restricted CMV epitopes, recently identified, and well-studied HLA-B-restricted ones were used by the study. Public TCR beta signatures provided an indication of both CMV infection and a matching HLA type.

Points from the study as a whole: Clonotype analysis showed dominance of the ex vivo response by HLA-C-restricted CMV-specific TCR beta clonotypes. There were carriers of CMV plus the relevant HLA, and cumulative public TCR beta family frequency identified them.

This clonotype originated in a human donor in good health (CMV status not recorded). Some clones in this sample may be carry-over from other donors' samples. Sequences were derived from CD8+ T cells from cultured PBMCs, sampled from culture after CMV antigen stimulation.

Written as DNA, the CDR3 is TGTGCCAGCAGCCCCAAGGCTCAGGGGTCGTTAGGTGGCTACACCTTC. Encoded protein: CASSPKAQGSLGGYTF. This chain links TRBV7-2 with TRBJ1-2, with TRBD1 as a possible D gene (6 bases). The germline V gene encodes CDR1 SGHTA and CDR2 FQGNSA. The CDR3 is 16 amino acids. Trimming stripped 5 bases from V and 7 bases from J, with 23 bases between.